These T cell receptor beta chains were read from a single sample in a study of T cell changes during pregnancy in multiple sclerosis. TCRdb's table, derived via immunoSEQ multiplex PCR, lists solely in-frame clones and lacks some. This sample yields about 72,000 clones, of which 91% are seen a single time; roughly 0.7% belongs to the top ten. Sequencing used peripheral blood, obtained in the third trimester of pregnancy. The receptors shown here come from a female donor in good health, enrolled as a control in a pregnancy study. The CDR3 runs from the conserved cysteine through the conserved F or W. A D gene is named only where the DNA matches it firmly. Only some rows state a clone size, as once, few, many or a class for expanded clones.

d_call: TRBD2
j_call: TRBJ2-7
v_call: TRBV6-1
clone_size: .
cdr3_nt: TGTGCCAGCAGAAGTCTAGCGGACTCCTACGAGCAGTACTTC
cdr3_aa: CASRSLADSYEQYF

d_call: TRBD2
j_call: TRBJ2-3
v_call: TRBV25-1
clone_size: .
cdr3_nt: TGTGCCAGCAGTGAATTGAGGACTAGCGGGGGGCGAGATACGCAGTATTTT
cdr3_aa: CASSELRTSGGRDTQYF

d_call: .
j_call: TRBJ1-5
v_call: TRBV10-1
clone_size: .
cdr3_nt: TGCGCCAGCAGTGTGGGGAACAGGGATAGCAATCAGCCCCAGCATTTT
cdr3_aa: CASSVGNRDSNQPQHF

d_call: .
j_call: TRBJ1-2
v_call: TRBV7-2
clone_size: few
cdr3_nt: TGTGCCAGCAGCTTAGTCCAGTATGGCTACACCTTC
cdr3_aa: CASSLVQYGYTF

d_call: .
j_call: TRBJ1-5
v_call: TRBV4-1
clone_size: .
cdr3_nt: TGCGCCAGCAGCGACCCACAGGGCACCCGAAGCAATCAGCCCCAGCATTTT
cdr3_aa: CASSDPQGTRSNQPQHF

d_call: TRBD1
j_call: TRBJ1-6
v_call: TRBV5-6
clone_size: .
cdr3_nt: TGTGCCAGCAGCAAGGACAGGGGAAATTCACCCCTCCACTTT
cdr3_aa: CASSKDRGNSPLHF

d_call: TRBD1
j_call: TRBJ1-5
v_call: TRBV19
clone_size: .
cdr3_nt: TGTGCCAGTAGACAGGGGGCCTTCCCGCCCCAGCATTTT
cdr3_aa: CASRQGAFPPQHF

d_call: TRBD2
j_call: TRBJ2-2
v_call: TRBV7-2
clone_size: .
cdr3_nt: TGTGCCAGCAGCTTTAGCGGGGGATCCACCGGGGAGCTGTTTTTT
cdr3_aa: CASSFSGGSTGELFF

d_call: .
j_call: TRBJ2-3
v_call: TRBV6-5
clone_size: .
cdr3_nt: TGTGCCAGCAGTTACACCACAGCTTATACAGATACGCAGTATTTT
cdr3_aa: CASSYTTAYTDTQYF

d_call: .
j_call: TRBJ2-5
v_call: TRBV7-9
clone_size: .
cdr3_nt: TGTGCCAGCAGCTTACCCTCCGGGGATCGAAGGTTTGAGACCCAGTACTTC
cdr3_aa: CASSLPSGDRRFETQYF

d_call: .
j_call: TRBJ2-7
v_call: TRBV13
clone_size: .
cdr3_nt: TGTGCCAGCAGCTCAACTATCACCTACGAGCAGTACTTC
cdr3_aa: CASSSTITYEQYF

d_call: .
j_call: TRBJ1-1
v_call: TRBV19
clone_size: .
cdr3_nt: TGTGCCAGCCGTCGTATGACAGCACCTAACACTGAAGCTTTCTTT
cdr3_aa: CASRRMTAPNTEAFF

d_call: TRBD1
j_call: TRBJ1-2
v_call: TRBV25-1
clone_size: once
cdr3_nt: TGTGCCAGCAGTGAATATAGGACAGGGGGGAACTATGGCTACACCTTC
cdr3_aa: CASSEYRTGGNYGYTF

d_call: .
j_call: TRBJ1-1
v_call: TRBV18
clone_size: .
cdr3_nt: TGTGCCAGCTCCCGCTTGAGGGAGATTATGAACACTGAAGCTTTCTTT
cdr3_aa: CASSRLREIMNTEAFF

d_call: .
j_call: TRBJ2-3
v_call: TRBV6-5
clone_size: .
cdr3_nt: TGTGCCAGCAGTTTGACAGGGAGGAGGGCAGATACGCAGTATTTT
cdr3_aa: CASSLTGRRADTQYF

d_call: .
j_call: TRBJ2-5
v_call: TRBV6-5
clone_size: .
cdr3_nt: TGTGCCAGCAGTTCGGGGGATGTCTTCCAGTACTTC
cdr3_aa: CASSSGDVFQYF

d_call: .
j_call: TRBJ1-2
v_call: TRBV28
clone_size: .
cdr3_nt: TGTGCCAGCAGTTCGGGTGGGGGGACCTATGGCTACACCTTC
cdr3_aa: CASSSGGGTYGYTF

d_call: TRBD1
j_call: TRBJ1-5
v_call: TRBV6-1
clone_size: .
cdr3_nt: TGTGCCAGCAGTGGCGACAGGGCGTATAGCAATCAGCCCCAGCATTTT
cdr3_aa: CASSGDRAYSNQPQHF

d_call: TRBD1
j_call: TRBJ1-4
v_call: TRBV14
clone_size: once
cdr3_nt: TGTGCCAGCAGCTCCTGGACAGGAACACTTAATGAAAAACTGTTTTTT
cdr3_aa: CASSSWTGTLNEKLFF

d_call: TRBD2
j_call: TRBJ2-3
v_call: TRBV6-1
clone_size: once
cdr3_nt: TGTGCCAGCAGTGAAGAACTAGCGGGAGGGTCAGATACGCAGTATTTT
cdr3_aa: CASSEELAGGSDTQYF

d_call: TRBD2
j_call: TRBJ2-3
v_call: TRBV5-4
clone_size: .
cdr3_nt: TGTGCCAGCAGCTTGGTGGCTAGCGGGAGTCCCCTAGAGGCAGATACGCAGTATTTT
cdr3_aa: CASSLVASGSPLEADTQYF

d_call: .
j_call: TRBJ1-2
v_call: TRBV9
clone_size: .
cdr3_nt: TGTGCCAGCAGCCCCCACAGGGCTTTTAACTATGGCTACACCTTC
cdr3_aa: CASSPHRAFNYGYTF

d_call: TRBD1
j_call: TRBJ1-2
v_call: TRBV7-9
clone_size: once
cdr3_nt: TGTGCCAGCAGCTTGGGGGGACAGGGGGACTATGGCTACACCTTC
cdr3_aa: CASSLGGQGDYGYTF

d_call: .
j_call: TRBJ1-2
v_call: TRBV6-5
clone_size: .
cdr3_nt: TGTGCCAGCAGTTACTCGGGAGCCTCCTCTGGCTACACCTTC
cdr3_aa: CASSYSGASSGYTF

d_call: TRBD1
j_call: TRBJ1-6
v_call: TRBV30
clone_size: .
cdr3_nt: TGTGCCTGGGGGACAGGGTCGGCTTCACCCCTCCACTTT
cdr3_aa: CAWGTGSASPLHF

d_call: .
j_call: TRBJ1-5
v_call: TRBV6-5
clone_size: .
cdr3_nt: TGTGCCAGCACCTCGGACCCGGGGGGCAATCAGCCCCAGCATTTT
cdr3_aa: CASTSDPGGNQPQHF

d_call: TRBD1
j_call: TRBJ2-7
v_call: TRBV7-2
clone_size: .
cdr3_nt: TGTGCCAGCAGCACCCGAATAGGACAGGGAAGGGCCTACGAGCAGTACTTC
cdr3_aa: CASSTRIGQGRAYEQYF